These 29 T cell receptor beta chains were sequenced from one sample in a study of cytomegalovirus exposure and HLA in healthy donors. With 60 Vbeta and 13 Jbeta primers, the PCR was carried out. The assay was immunoSEQ multiplex PCR, and TCRdb's table has in-frame clones only and misses some. Of some 200,000 clones listed, over 70% are singletons. Material for sequencing was PBMCs. These receptors all stem from a man aged 50-59 years in good health and CMV-seronegative.

The chain is built from TRBV9 and TRBJ2-5; D is possibly TRBD1 (6 bases). Germline CDR1 is SGDLS and CDR2 is YYNGEE. V lost 0 bases and J lost 4, with 10 bases in between. The CDR3 sequence is 14 residues long. The CDR3 here is CASSVEGGTETQYF. As DNA, the CDR3 is TGTGCCAGCAGCGTAGAAGGGGGAACAGAGACCCAGTACTTC.

The chain combines TRBV29-1 with TRBJ2-4; D is unclear. The germline gives CDR1 SQVTM, CDR2 ANQGSEA. This CDR3 contains 13 residues. V lost 4 bases to trimming and J lost 5 bases, with 12 bases between them. The CDR3 region has the DNA TGCAGCGTTGCCACAGTGTCGGAAAACATTCAGTACTTC. It yields the protein CSVATVSENIQYF.

The chain uses TRBV7-2 and TRBJ2-5; 7 bases agree with TRBD1. The DNA end lines up better with TRBJ2-7; the J call may be wrong. Germline loops: CDR1 SGHTA, CDR2 FQGNSA. The CDR3 spans 14 residues. As DNA, the CDR3 is TGTGCCAGCAGCGTAGGACAGGCATACTACGAGCAGTACTTC. Its protein product is CASSVGQAYYEQYF.

The chain has TRBV6-4 and TRBJ1-1, with D perhaps matching TRBD1 (5 bases). The CDR3 loop spans 13 amino acids. Trimming cost V 4 bases and J 4 bases, with 10 bases left between them. In germline, CDR1 is MRHNA, CDR2 SNTAGT. This chain's CDR3 is CASSAQDTTEAFF. In DNA, the CDR3 is TGTGCCAGCAGTGCACAGGATACCACTGAAGCTTTCTTT.

The chain is built from TRBV5-1 and TRBJ1-2, with D possibly being TRBD1 (5 bases). CDR3 length: 14 amino acids. V lost 3 bases to trimming and J lost 4 bases, with 13 bases between them. The germline CDR1 and CDR2 sequences are SGHRS and YFSETQ. This chain's CDR3 is CASSSGQGFYGYTF. The CDR3 DNA reads TGCGCCAGCAGCTCCGGGCAGGGATTCTATGGCTACACCTTC.

There are a few counts of this clone. The chain has TRBV20-1 and TRBJ1-2; D is undetermined. The CDR3 spans 9 residues. Germline CDR1 DFQATT, CDR2 SNEGSKA (reference sequence). The V end was cut by 8 bases, the J end by 8 bases, with 9 bases between. The CDR3 loop reads CSTSSGYTF. CDR3 nucleotide sequence: TGCAGTACTTCAAGCGGCTACACCTTC.

The genes are TRBV9 and TRBJ1-4, with D possibly matching TRBD1 (6 bases). CDR1 SGDLS and CDR2 YYNGEE come from the germline V gene. The V end was cut by 4 bases, the J end by 0 bases, with 19 bases between. This CDR3 contains 18 residues. The CDR3 DNA follows: TGTGCCAGCAGCCCAAGGGCTCTACAGGGTCCAACTAATGAAAAACTGTTTTTT. It encodes CASSPRALQGPTNEKLFF.

This rearrangement joins TRBV6-6 to TRBJ1-4, with TRBD1 matching over 8 bases. This CDR3 region has 15 residues. The germline V gene encodes CDR1 MNHNY and CDR2 SVGAGI (reference sequence). V shed 2 bases, J shed 5 bases, and the junction held 4 bases outside the gene matches. For the CDR3, the DNA is TGTGCCAGCAGTTACCCACAGGGGGGGAATGAAAAACTGTTTTTT. Its protein product is CASSYPQGGNEKLFF.

V usage is TRBV5-5 and J usage is TRBJ2-3; 9 bases match TRBD2. The CDR3 has 18 amino acids. Germline loops: CDR1 SGHKS, CDR2 YYEKEE (reference sequence). The J segment lost 4 bases and the V segment lost 0 bases, leaving 12 bases of the junction unmatched. The CDR3 protein is CASSLAVRRGGPSDTQYF. The CDR3 DNA reads as TGTGCCAGCAGCTTGGCCGTGAGGCGGGGGGGCCCGTCAGATACGCAGTATTTT. Full variable domain (missing parts from reference TRBV5-5 and TRBJ2-3): DAGVTQSPTHLIKTRGQQVTLRCSPISGHKSVSWYQQVLGQGPQFIFQYYEKEERGRGNFPDRFSARQFPNYSSELNVNALLLGDSALYLCASSLAVRRGGPSDTQYFGPGTRLTVL.

This chain uses TRBV7-2 with TRBJ2-3, with 8 positions matching TRBD1. The CDR3 runs 15 residues. J was trimmed by 3 bases and V by 1 base; bases with no gene match: 3. Germline CDR1 and CDR2: SGHTA and FQGNSA. CDR3 coding DNA: TGTGCCAGCAGCTTAGGGGGACAGGATACAGATACGCAGTATTTT. Translating gives CASSLGGQDTDTQYF. The full variable domain, with the rest looked up from reference TRBV7-2 and TRBJ2-3, is GAGVSQSPSNKVTEKGKDVELRCDPISGHTALYWYRQSLGQGLEFLIYFQGNSAPDKSGLPSDRFSAERTGGSVSTLTIQRTQQEDSAVYLCASSLGGQDTDTQYFGPGTRLTVL.

The V gene is TRBV2, the J gene TRBJ1-2; maybe TRBD1 (5 bases). Germline V lookup: CDR1 SNHLY, CDR2 FYNNEI. The CDR3 contains 14 residues. The V and J ends lost 5 bases and 2 bases respectively, with 12 bases between them. The CDR3: CASSSRQPNYGYTF. For the CDR3, the DNA is TGTGCCAGCAGTTCCCGACAGCCAAACTATGGCTACACCTTC. The full variable domain, rest sourced from reference TRBV2 and TRBJ1-2, is EPEVTQTPSHQVTQMGQEVILRCVPISNHLYFYWYRQILGQKVEFLVSFYNNEISEKSEIFDDQFSVERPDGSNFTLKIRSTKLEDSAMYFCASSSRQPNYGYTFGSGTRLTVV.

This rearrangement joins TRBV13 to TRBJ1-1, with 7 bases aligning to TRBD1. In germline, CDR1 is PRHDT, CDR2 FYEKMQ (reference sequence). V shed 1 base, J shed 1 base, and the junction held 12 bases outside the gene matches. CDR3 length equals 18 residues. CDR3 amino acids: CASSLARGPGVGNTEAFF. The CDR3, as DNA: TGTGCCAGCAGCTTAGCGAGGGGGCCGGGGGTAGGGAACACTGAAGCTTTCTTT.

V and J are TRBV7-8 and TRBJ1-4; 7 bases match TRBD1. The CDR3 contains 15 residues. Germline trimming cut 4 bases from V and 3 bases from J; bases unmatched to any gene: 5. CDR1 and CDR2 from the germline V gene are SGHVS and FQNEAQ. The CDR3 here is CASSSQGIANEKLFF. The DNA of the CDR3 is TGTGCCAGCAGCTCACAGGGGATAGCTAATGAAAAACTGTTTTTT.

The J gene is TRBJ2-7, the V gene TRBV6-1, with D perhaps TRBD1 (5 bases). V was trimmed by 11 bases and J by 5 bases, leaving 19 bases between them. This CDR3 spans 13 amino acids. Germline CDR1 is MNHNS and CDR2 is SASEGT. DNA for the CDR3: TGTGCCGCCAAGGGGTTAGACCGGGACGAGCAGTACTTC. This translates into CAAKGLDRDEQYF.

This chain links TRBV5-5 with TRBJ2-2; D not resolved. The germline gives CDR1 SGHKS, CDR2 YYEKEE (reference sequence). The CDR3 runs 15 residues. V gave up 1 base and J gave up 4 bases, with 11 bases separating them. The CDR3 nucleotides are TGTGCCAGCAGCTTGCAAGTGGGCTTCACCGGGGAGCTGTTTTTT. Translating gives CASSLQVGFTGELFF.

The gene calls are TRBV29-1 and TRBJ2-2, with 7 bases fitting TRBD2. This CDR3 spans 12 amino acids. J was trimmed by 13 bases and V by 4 bases; bases with no gene match: 9. CDR1 and CDR2 (germline): SQVTM, ANQGSEA. The CDR3 DNA sequence: TGCAGCGTTGTTGGGGAGGGAAGATCGCTGTTTTTT. This translates into CSVVGEGRSLFF.

J is TRBJ2-3 and V is TRBV7-3; D perhaps matches TRBD1 (5 bases). The CDR3 loop spans 14 amino acids. Trimming took off 1 base at V and 1 base at J, with 6 bases between the two ends. CDR1 SGHTA and CDR2 FQGTGA come from the germline V gene. CDR3 loop: CASSLRGGTDTQYF. The DNA for the CDR3 is TGTGCCAGCAGCTTAAGGGGCGGCACAGATACGCAGTATTTT.

The J gene is TRBJ2-2, the V gene TRBV4-1; possibly TRBD1 for D (6 bases). This CDR3 is 14 amino acids long. Looked up from germline, CDR1 is MGHRA and CDR2 is YSYEKL. V was trimmed by 1 base and J by 9 bases, leaving 12 bases between them. The CDR3 region has the DNA TGCGCCAGCAGCCAAGGGGTTGGGGGCAGGGAGCTGTTTTTT. Translation: CASSQGVGGRELFF.

The V and J genes are TRBV28 and TRBJ2-7; 8 nucleotides agree with TRBD2. Per germline, CDR1 MDHEN and CDR2 SYDVKM. With 5 bases clipped from V and 5 bases from J, the junction kept 14 bases outside the gene matches. This CDR3 contains 16 residues. The CDR3 sequence: CASSPTAAGVYNEQYF. The CDR3 region has the DNA TGTGCCAGCAGTCCTACTGCAGCGGGGGTTTATAACGAGCAGTACTTC.

DNA for the CDR3: TGTGCCAGCAGCTGGACAGGGCCTGGCTATGGCTACACCTTC. Encoded protein: CASSWTGPGYGYTF. V gene TRBV7-8 combines with J gene TRBJ1-2; 8 bases line up with TRBD1. This CDR3 comprises 14 residues. Unmatched junction bases numbered 5, after V lost 4 bases and J lost 4 bases. The germline gives CDR1 SGHVS, CDR2 FQNEAQ.

The chain has TRBV7-2 and TRBJ2-7; 7 nucleotides match TRBD1. CDR3 length: 13 amino acids. Germline CDR1 and CDR2: SGHTA and FQGNSA. V lost 3 bases, J lost 3 bases, and 2 bases stayed unmatched. CDR3 nucleotide sequence: TGTGCCAGCAGCTTTTCAGGGGGCTACGAGCAGTACTTC. Translated, it gives CASSFSGGYEQYF.

The chain employs TRBV19 and TRBJ2-1; 12 positions match TRBD2. Per the germline V gene, CDR1 is LNHDA and CDR2 is SQIVND (reference sequence). CDR3 length: 18 amino acids. V gave up 4 bases and J gave up 0 bases; unmatched junction bases: 7. CDR3 region: CASSTGLAGLSSYNEQFF. The CDR3, as DNA: TGTGCCAGTAGTACCGGACTAGCGGGGCTAAGCTCCTACAATGAGCAGTTCTTC.

V gene TRBV9 combines with J gene TRBJ1-2, with 10 nucleotides matching TRBD1. The CDR3 contains 15 residues. Germline values: CDR1 SGDLS, CDR2 YYNGEE. J was trimmed by 4 bases and V by 7 bases; bases with no gene match: 10. This CDR3 reads CASRLRTGGSYGYTF. For the CDR3, the DNA is TGTGCCAGCCGATTAAGGACAGGGGGGAGCTATGGCTACACCTTC.

The V call is TRBV6-5, the J call TRBJ1-1; a possible D gene is TRBD1 (5 bases). Germline V gives CDR1 MNHEY, CDR2 SVGAGI. This CDR3 contains 15 residues. V lost 6 bases to trimming and J lost 0 bases, with 14 bases between them. DNA for the CDR3: TGTGCCAGCAGGCGCGAAGGGGTAATGAACACTGAAGCTTTCTTT. Residues: CASRREGVMNTEAFF.

The V and J genes are TRBV19 and TRBJ2-1, with 9 bases lining up with TRBD2. The germline CDR1 and CDR2 sequences are LNHDA and SQIVND (reference sequence). With 9 bases clipped from V and 0 bases from J, the junction kept 6 bases outside the gene matches. CDR3 length: 15 residues. CDR3: CASCRAGGSYNEQFF. In DNA, the CDR3 is TGTGCCAGCTGCAGAGCGGGGGGCTCCTACAATGAGCAGTTCTTC.

The V and J genes are TRBV6-1 and TRBJ2-7; no clear D. The V end lost 3 bases, the J end lost 5 bases, and 17 bases lay between the germline ends. The CDR3 contains 15 residues. Germline V lookup: CDR1 MNHNS, CDR2 SASEGT. This chain's CDR3 is CASSEIGLVYDEQYF. The CDR3 region has the DNA TGTGCCAGCAGTGAGATCGGTTTGGTCTATGACGAGCAGTACTTC.

J is TRBJ1-5 and V is TRBV18, with D possibly matching TRBD1 (6 bases). The germline CDR1 and CDR2 sequences are KGHSH and LQKENI. The CDR3 consists of 13 residues. V was pared by 2 bases and J by 7 bases, with 9 bases between. The CDR3 loop reads CASSPSGGQPQHF. The CDR3 nucleotides read TGTGCCAGCTCACCATCGGGGGGCCAGCCCCAGCATTTT.

V usage is TRBV9 and J usage is TRBJ2-1; 8 bases fit TRBD2. V lost 3 bases, J lost 2 bases, and 7 bases stayed unmatched. CDR1 and CDR2 (germline): SGDLS, YYNGEE. This CDR3 has 16 residues. The CDR3 bases are TGTGCCAGCAGCGCCGGGGGGGGGCAGGCCTACAATGAGCAGTTCTTC. This encodes CASSAGGGQAYNEQFF.

The gene calls are TRBV6-4 and TRBJ2-1, with D perhaps matching TRBD2 (6 bases). The CDR3 contains 13 residues. Germline CDR1 reads MRHNA; CDR2 reads SNTAGT. The V end was cut by 5 bases, the J end by 10 bases, with 15 bases between. The CDR3 is CASSPGLSAEQFF. The CDR3, as DNA: TGTGCCAGCAGTCCAGGACTATCCGCGGAGCAGTTCTTC.